This TCR beta chain was retrieved from a study of blood T cell repertoires in COVID-19. Study at large: Recovered participants had two consecutive negative NP/OP PCR tests, healthcare professional clearance, or symptom resolution.

The table came from immunoSEQ multiplex PCR; TCRdb's copy has only in-frame clones and leaves some out. The top ten clones hold around 1.9% of a sample with under 400,000 clones, approximately 87% of them seen once. Residents of over 20 US areas, aged about 18 to 95 years, made up the participants. This CDR3 has 15 amino acids. The germline gives CDR1 GTSNPN, CDR2 SVGIG (reference sequence). The V segment lost 4 bases and the J segment 4 bases; nucleotides outside the gene matches: 9. This chain connects TRBV30 to TRBJ2-2, with 7 nucleotides matching TRBD1. The origin of this receptor is a man between 35 and 55 years old in a cohort exposed to, infected with or recovered from COVID-19 (not recorded which). Sequencing was performed on PBMCs or T cells enriched from blood (not recorded which). The CDR3 is CAWNPTGLITGELFF. The CDR3 region has the DNA TGTGCCTGGAACCCGACAGGGCTTATCACCGGGGAGCTGTTTTTT.